This T cell receptor (beta chain) was captured in a study of T cell repertoires in cytomegalovirus infection. Study background: Both a matching HLA type and CMV infection were indicated by public TCR beta signatures. Overall study results and limits: HLA-C-restricted, CMV-specific TCR beta clonotypes were dominant ex vivo. Using cumulative public TCR beta family frequency, the authors identified those who carried CMV together with the relevant HLA.

The germline gives CDR1 SEHNR, CDR2 FQNEAQ (reference sequence). This CDR3 region has 16 residues. V was clipped by 4 bases and J by 3 bases, with 18 bases between them. Concerning this clonotype: Its matching antigen is unknown.

A single record per CDR3 protein comes from TCRdb applying MiXCR to the reads. Among about 770,000 distinct CDR3 sequences listed, roughly 29% were seen once. The material was cultured CD8+ T cells from PBMCs, obtained from culture after CMV antigen stimulation. The chain employs TRBV7-9 and TRBJ1-2; D gene ambiguous. The origin of this receptor is a human donor in good health (CMV status not recorded). Some clones in this sample may be carry-over from other donors' samples. In DNA form, the CDR3 reads TGTGCCAGCAGCTCCTCGCGGGTGGGTACGGACTATGGCTACACCTTC. This translates into CASSSSRVGTDYGYTF.